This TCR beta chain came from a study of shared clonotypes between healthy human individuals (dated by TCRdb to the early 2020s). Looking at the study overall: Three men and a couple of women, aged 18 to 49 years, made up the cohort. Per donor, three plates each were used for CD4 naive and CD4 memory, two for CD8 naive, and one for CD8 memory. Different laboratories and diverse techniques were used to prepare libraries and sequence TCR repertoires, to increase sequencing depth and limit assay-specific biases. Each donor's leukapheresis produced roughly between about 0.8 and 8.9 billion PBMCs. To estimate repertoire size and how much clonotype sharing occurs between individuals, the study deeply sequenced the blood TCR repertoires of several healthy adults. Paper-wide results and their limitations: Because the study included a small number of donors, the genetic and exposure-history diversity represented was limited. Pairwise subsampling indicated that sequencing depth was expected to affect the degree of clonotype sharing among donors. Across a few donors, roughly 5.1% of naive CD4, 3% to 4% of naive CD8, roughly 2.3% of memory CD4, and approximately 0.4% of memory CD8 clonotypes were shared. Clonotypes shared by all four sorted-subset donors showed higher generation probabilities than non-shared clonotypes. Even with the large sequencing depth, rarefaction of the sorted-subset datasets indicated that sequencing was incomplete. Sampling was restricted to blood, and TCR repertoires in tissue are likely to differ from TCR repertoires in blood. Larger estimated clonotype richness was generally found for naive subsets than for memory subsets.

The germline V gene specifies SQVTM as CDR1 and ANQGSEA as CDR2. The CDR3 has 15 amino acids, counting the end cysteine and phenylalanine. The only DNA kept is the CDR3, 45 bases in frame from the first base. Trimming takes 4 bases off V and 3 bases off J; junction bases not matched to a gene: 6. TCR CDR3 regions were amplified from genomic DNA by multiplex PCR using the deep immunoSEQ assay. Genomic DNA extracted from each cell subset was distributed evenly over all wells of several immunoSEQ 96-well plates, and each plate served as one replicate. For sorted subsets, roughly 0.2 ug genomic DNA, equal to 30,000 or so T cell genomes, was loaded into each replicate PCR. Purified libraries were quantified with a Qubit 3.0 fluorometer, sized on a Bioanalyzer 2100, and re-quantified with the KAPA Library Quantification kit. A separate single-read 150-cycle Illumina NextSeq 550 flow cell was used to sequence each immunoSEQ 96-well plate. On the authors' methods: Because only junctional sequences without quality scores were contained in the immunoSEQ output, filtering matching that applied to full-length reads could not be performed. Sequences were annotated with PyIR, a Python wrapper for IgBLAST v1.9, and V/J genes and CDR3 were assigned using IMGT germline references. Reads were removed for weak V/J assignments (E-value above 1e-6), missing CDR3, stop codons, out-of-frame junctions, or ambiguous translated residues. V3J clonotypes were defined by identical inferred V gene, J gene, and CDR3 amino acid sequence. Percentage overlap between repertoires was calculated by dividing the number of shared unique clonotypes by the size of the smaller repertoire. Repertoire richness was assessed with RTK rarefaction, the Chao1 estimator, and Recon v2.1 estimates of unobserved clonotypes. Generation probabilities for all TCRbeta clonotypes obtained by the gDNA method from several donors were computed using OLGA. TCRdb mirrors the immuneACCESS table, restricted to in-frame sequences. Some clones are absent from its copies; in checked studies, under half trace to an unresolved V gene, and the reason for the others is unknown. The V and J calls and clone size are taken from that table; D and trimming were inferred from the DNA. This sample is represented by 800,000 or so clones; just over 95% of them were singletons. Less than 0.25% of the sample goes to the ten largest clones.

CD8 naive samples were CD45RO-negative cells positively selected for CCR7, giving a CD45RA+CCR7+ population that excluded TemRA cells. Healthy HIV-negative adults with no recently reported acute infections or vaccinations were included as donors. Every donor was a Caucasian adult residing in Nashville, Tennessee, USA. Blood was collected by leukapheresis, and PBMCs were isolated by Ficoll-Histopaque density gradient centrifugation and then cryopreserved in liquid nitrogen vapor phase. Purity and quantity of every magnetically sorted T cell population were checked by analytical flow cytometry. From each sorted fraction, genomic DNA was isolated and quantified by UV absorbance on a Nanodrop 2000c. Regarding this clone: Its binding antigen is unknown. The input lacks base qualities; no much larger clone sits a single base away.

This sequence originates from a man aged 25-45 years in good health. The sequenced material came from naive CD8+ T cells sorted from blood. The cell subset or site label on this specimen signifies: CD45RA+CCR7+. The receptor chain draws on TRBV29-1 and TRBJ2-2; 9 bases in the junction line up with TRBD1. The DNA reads TGCAGCGTTGGAGGACAGGGGTTCGACACCGGGGAGCTGTTTTTT. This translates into CSVGGQGFDTGELFF.